This T cell receptor beta chain was sequenced for a study of regulatory T cells in long-lasting Graves disease. Regarding the study as a whole: Patients whose Graves' disease persisted exhibited lower TCR diversity than those newly diagnosed.

This clonotype was picked up many times. Its antigen is not identified. Both iRepertoire HTBI primers and Arm-PCR of CDR3 regions were used to build the TCR beta libraries. TCRdb reanalysed the multiplex PCR reads using MiXCR and keeps one entry per CDR3 protein. Of about 440,000 distinct CDR3 sequences listed, approximately 16% are singletons. The time point: newly diagnosed GD, antithyroid drugs for less than 3 months. Scientists built the TCR library using RNA that was extracted from PBMCs. These same data were also listed under a study on T cells in Graves' hyperthyroidism and ophthalmopathy. That report notes: A set of HTBI primers served as the primers for a first-round RT-PCR of the TCR CDR3. A model using 13 V-J features told ophthalmopathy apart from stable hyperthyroidism.

Sample: peripheral blood mononuclear cells (PBMCs), taken at new diagnosis, from a patient treated with antithyroid drugs. This sequence was found in a woman under 30 with Graves disease.

The CDR3 spells CSARRSGQGYSNQPQHF. CDR3 DNA: TGCAGTGCTAGAAGGTCGGGTCAGGGCTATAGCAATCAGCCCCAGCATTTT. This chain uses TRBV20-1 with TRBJ1-5; tentative D call: TRBD1 (5 bases). CDR1 is DFQATT and CDR2 is SNEGSKA in the germline V gene (reference sequence). The CDR3 sequence is 17 residues long. V lost 2 bases and J lost 0, with 17 bases in between.